The rows below give T cell receptor beta chains drawn from one sample of a study of prognosis after radiotherapy for stage I lung cancer. Each CDR3 protein is one row after TCRdb ran MiXCR on the multiplex PCR reads. In the table there are approximately 41,000 distinct CDR3 sequences, roughly a quarter of which are singletons. The input for sequencing was PBMCs, taken before or after stereotactic body radiation therapy (not recorded which). These receptors were obtained from a donor older than 45 with non-small cell lung cancer. CDR3s leave out the opening cysteine and the closing phenylalanine or tryptophan. Fields, in order: V gene, J gene, D gene, CDR3 length, CDR3 protein. The D gene is left open where the match is weak.

>TRBV18|TRBJ1-6|TRBD1|14
AGSPPPGQGTSPLH
>TRBV19|TRBJ1-2|TRBD1|12
ASSPKGTGGGYT
>TRBV14|TRBJ2-7|NA|13
ASSQDLGVVDEQY
>TRBV5-5|TRBJ2-1|NA|13
ASSLVGSIYNEQF
>TRBV5-1|TRBJ1-5|NA|11
ASSLSRGQPQH
>TRBV6-4|TRBJ2-3|TRBD2|17
ASQDPGLAGGLGTDTQY
>TRBV3-1|TRBJ2-3|TRBD2|14
ASSQALAGGLDTQY
>TRBV3-1|TRBJ1-2|TRBD1|11
ASSPRTGEGYT
>TRBV2|TRBJ2-1|TRBD2|13
ASSTSGSSVDEQF
>TRBV29-1|TRBJ1-2|TRBD1|16
SCTPVEGQGFSSYGYT
>TRBV29-1|TRBJ1-1|NA|12
SVVWWQQNTEAF
>TRBV28|TRBJ2-1|NA|13
ASSLGQSSYNEQF
>TRBV18|TRBJ2-1|TRBD2|12
ASVNGTSSNEQF
>TRBV20-1|TRBJ2-1|NA|10
SAQESGDEQF
>TRBV6-2/TRBV6-3|TRBJ2-5|NA|14
ASSYSEGGIRETQY
>TRBV6-1|TRBJ2-5|TRBD1|14
ASSEVSGTGAETQY
>TRBV4-1|TRBJ2-7|TRBD2|13
ASSQDWTGTSGKP
>TRBV10-3|TRBJ2-6|NA|13
ANQGGYSGANVLT
>TRBV30|TRBJ2-4|TRBD1|13
AWSSAGQGIGIQY
>TRBV7-6|TRBJ2-3|TRBD2|15
ASSFEDSGGAGDTQY
>TRBV6-1|TRBJ2-2|NA|11
ASSPGYTGELF
>TRBV20-1|TRBJ2-7|TRBD2|14
SALSKSGRAVGEQY
>TRBV5-5|TRBJ2-1|NA|14
ASSTWGLGSYNEQF
>TRBV12-5|TRBJ1-5|NA|12
ASSLGGGDQPQH
>TRBV10-3|TRBJ1-5|NA|12
AISGLGGVQPQH
>TRBV9|TRBJ2-6|TRBD1|16
ASSAPGQGASGANVLT
>TRBV14|TRBJ1-5|NA|7
ARDQPQH
>TRBV5-6|TRBJ1-4|NA|12
ASSSGTRNEKLF
>TRBV19|TRBJ2-2|NA|13
ASSKWHKNTVELF
>TRBV20-1|TRBJ1-5|NA|14
SARSGGSRSNQPQH
>TRBV25-1|TRBJ2-3|NA|13
ASSEYKGIADTQY
>TRBV11-2|TRBJ2-1|NA|15
ASSTSRTGISYNEQF
>TRBV6-4|TRBJ1-2|NA|12
ASSEVQVAAGYT
>TRBV20-1|TRBJ2-3|NA|13
SAETPPRNTDTQY
>TRBV20-1|TRBJ2-4|TRBD1|13
SARESETGVGIQY
>TRBV2|TRBJ2-1|NA|13
ASSRTCGIYNEQF